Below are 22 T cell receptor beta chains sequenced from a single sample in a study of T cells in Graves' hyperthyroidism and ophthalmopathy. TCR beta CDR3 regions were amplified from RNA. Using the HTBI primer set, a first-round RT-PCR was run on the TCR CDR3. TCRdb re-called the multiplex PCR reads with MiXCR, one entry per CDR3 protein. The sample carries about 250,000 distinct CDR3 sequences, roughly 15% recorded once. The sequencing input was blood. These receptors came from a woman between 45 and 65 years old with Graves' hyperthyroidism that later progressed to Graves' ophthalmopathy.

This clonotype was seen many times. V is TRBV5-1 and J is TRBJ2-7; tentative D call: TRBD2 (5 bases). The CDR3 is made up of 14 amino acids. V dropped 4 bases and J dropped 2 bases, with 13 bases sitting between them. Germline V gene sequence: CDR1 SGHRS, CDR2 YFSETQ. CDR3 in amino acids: CASSTGSLTYEQYF. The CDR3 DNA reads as TGCGCCAGCAGCACGGGATCCCTTACCTACGAGCAGTACTTC.

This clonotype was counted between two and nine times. This CDR3 reads CASSSLAASTDTQYF. The CDR3 coding sequence is TGTGCCAGCAGCTCACTAGCGGCTAGCACAGATACGCAGTATTTT. V and J are TRBV7-9 and TRBJ2-3; 8 bases line up with TRBD2. The CDR3 is made up of 15 amino acids. With V trimmed by 4 bases and J by 0 bases, 3 bases remained unmatched. The germline CDR1 and CDR2 sequences are SEHNR and FQNEAQ (reference sequence).

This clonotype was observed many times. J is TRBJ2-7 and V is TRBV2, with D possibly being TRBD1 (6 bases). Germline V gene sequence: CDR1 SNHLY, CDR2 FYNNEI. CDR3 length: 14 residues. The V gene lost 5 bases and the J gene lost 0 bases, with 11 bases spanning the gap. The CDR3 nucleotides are TGTGCCAGCAGTTCAGGACAGCCCTCCTACGAGCAGTACTTC. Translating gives CASSSGQPSYEQYF.

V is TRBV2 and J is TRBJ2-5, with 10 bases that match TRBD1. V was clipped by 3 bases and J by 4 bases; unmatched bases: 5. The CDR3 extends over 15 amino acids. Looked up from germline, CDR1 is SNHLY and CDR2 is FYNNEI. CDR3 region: CASSDRGQGRETQYF. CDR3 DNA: TGTGCCAGCAGTGATCGGGGACAGGGGCGAGAGACCCAGTACTTC.

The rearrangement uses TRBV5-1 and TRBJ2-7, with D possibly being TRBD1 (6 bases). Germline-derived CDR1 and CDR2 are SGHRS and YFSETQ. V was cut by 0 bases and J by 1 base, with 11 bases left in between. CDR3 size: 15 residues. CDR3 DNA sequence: TGCGCCAGCAGCTTGGGACAGGAAGTTTCCTACGAGCAGTACTTC. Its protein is CASSLGQEVSYEQYF.

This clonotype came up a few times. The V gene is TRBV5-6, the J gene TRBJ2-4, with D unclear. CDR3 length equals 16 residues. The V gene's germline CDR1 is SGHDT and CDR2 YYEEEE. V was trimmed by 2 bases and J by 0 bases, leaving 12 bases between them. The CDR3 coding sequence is TGTGCCAGCAGCTTAGATCCGGTTCTAGCCAAAAACATTCAGTACTTC. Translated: CASSLDPVLAKNIQYF.

The CDR3 region is CSVDAGNTGELFF. DNA of the CDR3: TGCAGCGTCGATGCCGGCAACACCGGGGAGCTGTTTTTT. The rearrangement links TRBV29-1 to TRBJ2-2; D remains ambiguous. Trimming shortened V by 6 bases and J by 2 bases, and 10 bases separated the two germline ends. Germline V gives CDR1 SQVTM, CDR2 ANQGSEA. This CDR3 spans 13 amino acids.

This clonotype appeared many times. The CDR3 sequence is CASSLSPQGANNYGYTF. The CDR3 coding sequence is TGTGCCAGCAGTTTATCCCCACAGGGGGCGAATAACTATGGCTACACCTTC. V and J are TRBV27 and TRBJ1-2, with 9 bases aligning to TRBD1. V shed 0 bases and J 1 base; nucleotides not matched to a gene: 6. Per germline, CDR1 MNHEY and CDR2 SMNVEV (reference sequence). The CDR3 loop spans 17 amino acids.

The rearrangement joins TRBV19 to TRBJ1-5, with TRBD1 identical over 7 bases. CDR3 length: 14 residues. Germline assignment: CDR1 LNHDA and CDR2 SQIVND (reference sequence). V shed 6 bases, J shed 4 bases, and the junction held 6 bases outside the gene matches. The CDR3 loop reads CASRGMTGNQPQHF. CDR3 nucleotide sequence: TGTGCCAGTAGGGGGATGACAGGGAATCAGCCCCAGCATTTT.

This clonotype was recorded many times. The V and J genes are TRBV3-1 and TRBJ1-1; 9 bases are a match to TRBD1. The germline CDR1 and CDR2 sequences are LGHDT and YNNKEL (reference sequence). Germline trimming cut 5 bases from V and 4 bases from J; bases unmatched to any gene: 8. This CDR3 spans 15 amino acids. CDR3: CASSFWDRVSTEAFF. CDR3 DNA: TGTGCCAGCAGCTTCTGGGACAGGGTCTCCACTGAAGCTTTCTTT.

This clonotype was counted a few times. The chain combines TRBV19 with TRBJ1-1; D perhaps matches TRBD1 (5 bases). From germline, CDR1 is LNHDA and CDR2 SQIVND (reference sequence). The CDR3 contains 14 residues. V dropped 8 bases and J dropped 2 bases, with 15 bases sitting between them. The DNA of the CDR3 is TGTGCCAGTGGGGCAGGACTGAGAAACACTGAAGCTTTCTTT. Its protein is CASGAGLRNTEAFF.

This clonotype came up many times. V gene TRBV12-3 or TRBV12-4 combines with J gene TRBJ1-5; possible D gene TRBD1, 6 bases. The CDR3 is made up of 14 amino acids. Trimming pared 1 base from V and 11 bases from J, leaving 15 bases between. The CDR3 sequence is CASSLGDRTLTQHF. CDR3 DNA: TGTGCCAGCAGTTTAGGAGACAGGACTCTGACCCAGCATTTT.

This CDR3 is CASSEGTDSGNTIYF. The CDR3 bases are TGCGCCAGCAGCGAGGGCACCGACTCTGGAAACACCATATATTTT. This chain connects TRBV5-1 to TRBJ1-3, with D unresolved. This CDR3 has 15 residues. Trimming left V 4 bases short and J 0 bases short, with 11 bases between. CDR1 SGHRS and CDR2 YFSETQ come from the germline V gene. The complete variable domain, with remaining parts taken from reference TRBV5-1 and TRBJ1-3, reads KAGVTQTPRYLIKTRGQQVTLSCSPISGHRSVSWYQQTPGQGLQFLFEYFSETQRNKGNFPGRFSGRQFSNSRSEMNVSTLELGDSALYLCASSEGTDSGNTIYFGEGSWLTVV.

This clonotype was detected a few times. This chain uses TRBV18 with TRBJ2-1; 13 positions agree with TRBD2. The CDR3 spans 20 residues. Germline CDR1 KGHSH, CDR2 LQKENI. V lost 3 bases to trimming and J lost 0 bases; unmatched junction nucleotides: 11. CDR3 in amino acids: CASSPGTSGEIWSSYNEQFF. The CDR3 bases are TGTGCCAGCTCACCTGGGACTAGCGGGGAGATCTGGAGCTCCTACAATGAGCAGTTCTTC.

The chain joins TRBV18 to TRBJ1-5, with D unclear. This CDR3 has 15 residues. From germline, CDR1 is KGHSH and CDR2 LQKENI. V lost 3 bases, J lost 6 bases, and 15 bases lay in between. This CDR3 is CASSPRANFGQPQHF. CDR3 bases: TGTGCCAGCTCACCGCGCGCGAATTTCGGTCAGCCCCAGCATTTT.

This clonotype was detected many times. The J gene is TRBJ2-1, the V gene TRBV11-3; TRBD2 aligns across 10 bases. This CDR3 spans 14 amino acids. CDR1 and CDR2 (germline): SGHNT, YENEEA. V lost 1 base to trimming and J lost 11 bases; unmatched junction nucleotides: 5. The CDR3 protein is CASSLGLAGGQQFF. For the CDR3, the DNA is TGTGCCAGCAGCTTAGGTTTAGCGGGAGGCCAGCAGTTCTTC.

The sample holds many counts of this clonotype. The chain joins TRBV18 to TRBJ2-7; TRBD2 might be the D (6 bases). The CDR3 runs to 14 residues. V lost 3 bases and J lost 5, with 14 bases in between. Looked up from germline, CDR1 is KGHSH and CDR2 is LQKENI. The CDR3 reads CASSPFGTVDEQYF. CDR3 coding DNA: TGTGCCAGCTCACCTTTTGGGACTGTCGACGAGCAGTACTTC.

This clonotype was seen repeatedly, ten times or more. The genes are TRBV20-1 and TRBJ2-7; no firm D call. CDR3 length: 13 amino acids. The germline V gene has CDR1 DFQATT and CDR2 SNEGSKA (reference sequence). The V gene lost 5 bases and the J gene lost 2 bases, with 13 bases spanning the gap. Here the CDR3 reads CSADPRGTYEQYF. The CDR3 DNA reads TGCAGTGCTGATCCCCGCGGAACCTACGAGCAGTACTTC.

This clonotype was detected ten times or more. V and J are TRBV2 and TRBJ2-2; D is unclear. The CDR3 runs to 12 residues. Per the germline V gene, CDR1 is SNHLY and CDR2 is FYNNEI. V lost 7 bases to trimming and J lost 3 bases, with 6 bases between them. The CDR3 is CASNQDTGELFF. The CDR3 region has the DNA TGTGCCAGCAATCAAGACACCGGGGAGCTGTTTTTT.

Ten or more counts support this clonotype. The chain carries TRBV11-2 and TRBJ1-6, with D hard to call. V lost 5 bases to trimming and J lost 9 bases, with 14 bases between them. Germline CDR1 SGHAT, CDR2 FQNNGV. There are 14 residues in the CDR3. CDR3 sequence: CASSLNGATSPLHF. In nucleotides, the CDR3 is TGTGCCAGCAGCCTTAACGGAGCAACTTCACCCCTCCACTTT.

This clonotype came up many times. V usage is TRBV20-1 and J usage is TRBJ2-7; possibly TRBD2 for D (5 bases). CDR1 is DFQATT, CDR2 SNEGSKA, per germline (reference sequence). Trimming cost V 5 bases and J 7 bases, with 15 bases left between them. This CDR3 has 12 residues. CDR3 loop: CSAFGLSGEQYF. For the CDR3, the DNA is TGCAGTGCTTTTGGACTCTCGGGGGAGCAGTACTTC.

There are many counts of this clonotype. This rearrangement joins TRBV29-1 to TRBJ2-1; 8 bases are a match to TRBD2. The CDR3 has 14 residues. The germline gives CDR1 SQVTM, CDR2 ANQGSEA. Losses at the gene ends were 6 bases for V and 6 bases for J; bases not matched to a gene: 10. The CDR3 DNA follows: TGCAGCGTCGGGAGGGGGGGATACAGCAATGAGCAGTTCTTC. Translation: CSVGRGGYSNEQFF.